A single sample gave rise to the 2 T cell receptor beta chains below, sequenced in a study of cytomegalovirus exposure and HLA in healthy donors. Primers: 60 Vbeta forward and 13 Jbeta reverse. Profiling relied on immunoSEQ multiplex PCR, and the TCRdb table lists in-frame clones only, not all of them. The sample records roughly 200,000 clones, about three quarters being singletons. Sequenced: PBMCs. Source of these receptors: a woman aged 60-70 years in good health and CMV-seropositive.

This clone was observed a single time. This chain links TRBV5-4 with TRBJ2-3, with D perhaps matching TRBD1 (6 bases). Germline values: CDR1 SGHNT, CDR2 YYREEE (reference sequence). V was pared by 4 bases and J by 5 bases, with 14 bases between. This CDR3 region has 14 residues. DNA of the CDR3: TGTGCCAGCAGCAACGGACAGAATCGAGATACGCAGTATTTT. Residues: CASSNGQNRDTQYF.

Only a few counts were recorded for this clone. The CDR3 is CASSLAGGGATEAFF. DNA of the CDR3: TGTGCCAGCAGCTTGGCAGGGGGTGGGGCCACTGAAGCTTTCTTT. This chain connects TRBV5-4 to TRBJ1-1, with TRBD1 matching over 7 bases. V gave up 0 bases and J gave up 4 bases; unmatched junction bases: 6. Germline V lookup: CDR1 SGHNT, CDR2 YYREEE (reference sequence). This CDR3 spans 15 amino acids.